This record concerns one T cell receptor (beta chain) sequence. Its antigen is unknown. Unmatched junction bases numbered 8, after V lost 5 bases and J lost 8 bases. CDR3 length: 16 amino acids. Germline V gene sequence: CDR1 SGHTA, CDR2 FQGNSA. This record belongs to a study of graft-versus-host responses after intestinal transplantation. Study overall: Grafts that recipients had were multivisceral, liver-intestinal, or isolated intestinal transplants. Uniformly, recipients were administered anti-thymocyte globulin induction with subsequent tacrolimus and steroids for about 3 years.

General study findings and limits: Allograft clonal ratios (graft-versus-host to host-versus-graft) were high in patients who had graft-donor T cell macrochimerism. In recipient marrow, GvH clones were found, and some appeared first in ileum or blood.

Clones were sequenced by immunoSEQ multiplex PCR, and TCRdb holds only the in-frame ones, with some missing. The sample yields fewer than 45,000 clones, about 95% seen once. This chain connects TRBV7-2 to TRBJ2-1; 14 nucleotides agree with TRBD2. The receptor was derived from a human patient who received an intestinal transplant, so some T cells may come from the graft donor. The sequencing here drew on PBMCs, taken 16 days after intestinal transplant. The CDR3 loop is CASSRQPGLAGDEQFF. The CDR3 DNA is TGTGCCAGCAGCCGACAACCGGGACTAGCGGGAGATGAGCAGTTCTTC.